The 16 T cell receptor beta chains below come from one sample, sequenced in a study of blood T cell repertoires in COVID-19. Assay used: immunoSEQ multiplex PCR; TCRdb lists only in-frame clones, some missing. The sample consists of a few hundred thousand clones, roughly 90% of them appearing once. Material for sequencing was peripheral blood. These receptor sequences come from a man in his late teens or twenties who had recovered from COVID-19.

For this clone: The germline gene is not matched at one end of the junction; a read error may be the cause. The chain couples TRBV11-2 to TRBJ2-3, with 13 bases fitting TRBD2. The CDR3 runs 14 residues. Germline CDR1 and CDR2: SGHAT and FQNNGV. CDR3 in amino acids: CASSLAPWTSGGNF. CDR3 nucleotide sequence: TGTGCCAGCAGCTTAGCTCCCTGGACTAGCGGGGGCAATTTT.

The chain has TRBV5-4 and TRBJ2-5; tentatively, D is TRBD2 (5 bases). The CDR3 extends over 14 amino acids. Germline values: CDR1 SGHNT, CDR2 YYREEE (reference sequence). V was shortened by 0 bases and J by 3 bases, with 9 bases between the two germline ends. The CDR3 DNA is TGTGCCAGCAGCTTGGGGACGGGGAAAGAGACCCAGTACTTC. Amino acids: CASSLGTGKETQYF.

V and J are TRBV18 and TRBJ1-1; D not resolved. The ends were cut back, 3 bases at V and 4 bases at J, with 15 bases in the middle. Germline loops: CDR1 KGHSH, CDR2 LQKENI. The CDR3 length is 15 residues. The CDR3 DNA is TGTGCCAGCTCACCGGCGGGCGACGGGATCACTGAAGCTTTCTTT. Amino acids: CASSPAGDGITEAFF.

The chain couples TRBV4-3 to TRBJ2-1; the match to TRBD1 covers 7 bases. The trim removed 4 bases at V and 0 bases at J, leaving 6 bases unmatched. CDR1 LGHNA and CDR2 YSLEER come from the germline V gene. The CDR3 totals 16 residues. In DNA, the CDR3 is TGCGCCAGCAGCCCGACAGGGACCGGCTCCTACAATGAGCAGTTCTTC. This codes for CASSPTGTGSYNEQFF.

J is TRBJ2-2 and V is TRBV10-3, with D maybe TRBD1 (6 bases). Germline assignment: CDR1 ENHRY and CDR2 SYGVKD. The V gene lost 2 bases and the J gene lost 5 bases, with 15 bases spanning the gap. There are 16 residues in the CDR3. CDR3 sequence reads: CAISEIVGAGTGELFF. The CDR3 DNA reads TGTGCCATCAGTGAGATCGTGGGGGCCGGAACCGGGGAGCTGTTTTTT.

For the CDR3, the DNA is TGTGCCAGCAGCTCGTCCGGGGGAAGTATTTACAATGAGCAGTTCTTC. Protein sequence: CASSSSGGSIYNEQFF. The rearrangement links TRBV7-2 to TRBJ2-1, with D possibly matching TRBD2 (6 bases). V shed 4 bases and J shed 4 bases, with 17 bases lying between them. Germline lookup yields CDR1 SGHTA and CDR2 FQGNSA. The CDR3 is made up of 16 amino acids.

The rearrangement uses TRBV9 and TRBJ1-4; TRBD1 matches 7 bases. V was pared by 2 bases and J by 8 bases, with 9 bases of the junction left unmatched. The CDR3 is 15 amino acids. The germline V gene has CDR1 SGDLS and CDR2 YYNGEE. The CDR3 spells CASSVTGAIGEKLFF. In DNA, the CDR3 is TGTGCCAGCAGCGTCACAGGGGCGATAGGCGAAAAACTGTTTTTT.

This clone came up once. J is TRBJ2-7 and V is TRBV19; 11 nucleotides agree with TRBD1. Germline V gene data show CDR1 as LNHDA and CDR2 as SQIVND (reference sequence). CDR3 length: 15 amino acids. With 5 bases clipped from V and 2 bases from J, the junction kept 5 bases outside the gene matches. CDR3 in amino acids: CASSPGTGGAYEQYF. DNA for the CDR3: TGTGCCAGTAGTCCAGGGACAGGGGGAGCCTACGAGCAGTACTTC.

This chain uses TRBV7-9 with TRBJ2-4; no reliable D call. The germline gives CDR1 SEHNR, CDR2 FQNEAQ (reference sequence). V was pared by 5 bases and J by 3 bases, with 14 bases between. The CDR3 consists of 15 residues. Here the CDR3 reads CASSLGEVLKNIQYF. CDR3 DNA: TGTGCCAGCAGCCTAGGAGAGGTCCTCAAAAACATTCAGTACTTC.

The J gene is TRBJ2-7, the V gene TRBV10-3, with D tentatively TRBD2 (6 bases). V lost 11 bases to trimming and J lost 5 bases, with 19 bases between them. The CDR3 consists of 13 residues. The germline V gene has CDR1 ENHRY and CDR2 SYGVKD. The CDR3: CAATTSKVNEQYF. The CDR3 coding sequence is TGTGCCGCCACTACTAGCAAGGTCAACGAGCAGTACTTC.

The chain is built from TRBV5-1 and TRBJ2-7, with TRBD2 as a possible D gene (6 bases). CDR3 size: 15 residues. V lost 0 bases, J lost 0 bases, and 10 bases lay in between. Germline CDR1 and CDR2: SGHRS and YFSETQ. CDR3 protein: CASSLGGMSSYEQYF. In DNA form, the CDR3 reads TGCGCCAGCAGCTTGGGCGGGATGAGCTCCTACGAGCAGTACTTC.

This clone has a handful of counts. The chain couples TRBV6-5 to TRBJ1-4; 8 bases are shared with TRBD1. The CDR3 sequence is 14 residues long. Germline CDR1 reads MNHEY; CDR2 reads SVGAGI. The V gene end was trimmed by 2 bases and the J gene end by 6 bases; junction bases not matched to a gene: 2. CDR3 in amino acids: CASSYNRGDEKLFF. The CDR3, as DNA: TGTGCCAGCAGTTACAACAGGGGGGATGAAAAACTGTTTTTT.

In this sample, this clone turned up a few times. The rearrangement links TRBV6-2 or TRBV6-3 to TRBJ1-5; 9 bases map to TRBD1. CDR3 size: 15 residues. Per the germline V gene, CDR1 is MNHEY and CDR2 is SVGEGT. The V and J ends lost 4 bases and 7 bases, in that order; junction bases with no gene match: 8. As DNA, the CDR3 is TGTGCCAGCAGTTTTACAGGGGGCTCGAGACAGCCCCAGCATTTT. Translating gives CASSFTGGSRQPQHF.

The CDR3 here is CASRTGGYQPQHF. DNA for the CDR3: TGTGCCAGCCGTACCGGGGGTTATCAGCCCCAGCATTTT. The chain carries TRBV2 and TRBJ1-5; perhaps TRBD1 as D (5 bases). Germline V gene data show CDR1 as SNHLY and CDR2 as FYNNEI. The CDR3 has 13 amino acids. V lost 8 bases to trimming and J lost 5 bases, with 13 bases between them.

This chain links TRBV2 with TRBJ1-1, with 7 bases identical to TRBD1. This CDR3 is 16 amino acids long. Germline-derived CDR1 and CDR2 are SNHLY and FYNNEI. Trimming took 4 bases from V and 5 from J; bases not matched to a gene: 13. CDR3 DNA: TGTGCCAGCAGTGGACAGGGCAGTCCCTTCTTAACTGAAGCTTTCTTT. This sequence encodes CASSGQGSPFLTEAFF.

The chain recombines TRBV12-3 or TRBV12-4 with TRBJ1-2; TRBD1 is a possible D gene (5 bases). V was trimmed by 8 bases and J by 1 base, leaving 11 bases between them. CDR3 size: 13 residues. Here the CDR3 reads CASVRAVNYGYTF. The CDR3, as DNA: TGTGCCAGCGTCAGGGCAGTTAACTATGGCTACACCTTC.